This is a list of T cell receptor beta chains from one sample in a study of cytomegalovirus exposure and HLA in healthy donors. Generated by immunoSEQ multiplex PCR, the TCRdb table keeps only in-frame clones and is missing some. The profile shows about 140,000 clones, more than 75% of them singletons. Sequencing was performed on PBMCs. These receptors all stem from a middle-aged woman in good health and CMV-seropositive. The CDR3 runs from the conserved cysteine through the conserved F or W. Each record gives: V gene, clone size, CDR3 length, D gene, J gene, CDR3 protein, CDR3 DNA. D genes are given only for firm matches. Size is omitted from some rows. Given values are once, few, many or a class for expanded clones.

TRBV10-3,-,15,-,TRBJ2-7,CAISGGLGTAGEQYF,TGTGCCATCAGTGGGGGCCTCGGGACAGCGGGCGAGCAGTACTTC
TRBV5-4,-,16,-,TRBJ2-2,CASSLDLRVNTGELFF,TGTGCCAGCAGCTTGGATCTCCGAGTGAACACCGGGGAGCTGTTTTTT
TRBV2,once,14,-,TRBJ2-1,CASRRAGPNNEQFF,TGTGCCAGCAGAAGGGCAGGGCCTAACAATGAGCAGTTCTTC
TRBV9,-,15,-,TRBJ1-1,CASSVSQGGGTEAFF,TGTGCCAGCAGCGTCTCTCAGGGAGGGGGCACTGAAGCTTTCTTT
TRBV4-1,-,16,TRBD2,TRBJ2-5,CASSQGGGTRQETQYF,TGCGCCAGCAGCCAAGGCGGCGGGACTAGGCAAGAGACCCAGTACTTC
TRBV5-1,-,17,TRBD2,TRBJ2-4,CASRNGGGGLAKNIQYF,TGCGCCAGCAGGAATGGCGGGGGTGGGCTAGCCAAAAACATTCAGTACTTC
TRBV7-8,once,16,-,TRBJ1-1,CASSPQWGGLNTEAFF,TGTGCCAGCAGCCCCCAGTGGGGAGGGTTGAACACTGAAGCTTTCTTT
TRBV20-1,once,10,-,TRBJ2-1,CSHGGDEQFF,TGCAGTCACGGAGGGGATGAGCAGTTCTTC
TRBV4-2,-,15,TRBD2,TRBJ2-2,CASNQAAGDTGELFF,TGTGCCAGCAACCAGGCAGCGGGAGACACCGGGGAGCTGTTTTTT
TRBV19,-,13,-,TRBJ1-5,CASSISGSQPQHF,TGTGCCAGTAGTATCTCGGGGTCCCAGCCCCAGCATTTT
TRBV6-1,-,15,TRBD2,TRBJ2-1,CASSPWTSMWNEQFF,TGTGCCAGCAGTCCCTGGACTAGCATGTGGAATGAGCAGTTCTTC
TRBV27,-,14,-,TRBJ2-7,CASSLRGIGYEQYF,TGTGCCAGCAGTTTACGCGGGATCGGATACGAGCAGTACTTC
TRBV27,-,15,TRBD1,TRBJ2-1,CASRTARTGWNEQFF,TGTGCCAGCAGGACCGCTAGGACAGGGTGGAATGAGCAGTTCTTC
TRBV5-1,-,16,TRBD2,TRBJ2-2,CASSLALAGNTGELFF,TGCGCCAGCAGCTTGGCTCTAGCGGGAAACACCGGGGAGCTGTTTTTT
TRBV2,-,14,TRBD1,TRBJ1-1,CASTPGGPNTEAFF,TGTGCCAGCACACCAGGGGGCCCTAACACTGAAGCTTTCTTT
TRBV29-1,once,13,TRBD1,TRBJ2-7,CSVLGTVVNEQYF,TGCAGCGTCCTCGGGACAGTCGTCAACGAGCAGTACTTC
TRBV7-2,-,16,TRBD2,TRBJ2-1,CASSLLKAGPTNEQFF,TGTGCCAGCAGCCTTCTGAAAGCGGGACCTACAAATGAGCAGTTCTTC
TRBV18,-,14,-,TRBJ1-1,CASSPTGQNTEAFF,TGTGCCAGCTCACCCACGGGACAGAACACTGAAGCTTTCTTT
TRBV5-4,-,13,-,TRBJ2-3,CASSLQITDTQYF,TGTGCCAGCAGCTTACAGATCACAGATACGCAGTATTTT
TRBV11-2,few,13,TRBD1,TRBJ2-7,CASSFGQGYEQYF,TGTGCCAGCAGCTTCGGACAGGGGTACGAGCAGTACTTC
TRBV7-9,-,16,-,TRBJ2-7,CATLNSTWDTNYEQYF,TGTGCCACCCTAAATTCGACATGGGACACAAACTACGAGCAGTACTTC
TRBV30,few,15,TRBD2,TRBJ2-3,CACQLWREGTDTQYF,TGTGCCTGCCAATTGTGGCGGGAGGGCACAGATACGCAGTATTTT
TRBV7-9,-,14,-,TRBJ2-1,CASSLRDTVNEQFF,TGTGCCAGCAGCTTACGGGACACGGTCAATGAGCAGTTCTTC
TRBV19,-,15,TRBD2,TRBJ2-7,CASSPSGLVTYEQYF,TGTGCCAGTAGTCCGTCGGGACTAGTGACCTACGAGCAGTACTTC
TRBV5-6,-,16,TRBD2,TRBJ2-7,CASSLVGTSGRAEQYF,TGTGCCAGCAGCTTGGTGGGGACTAGCGGGAGAGCGGAGCAGTACTTC
TRBV30,-,11,-,TRBJ1-5,CAWSSGEPQHF,TGTGCCTGGAGTTCCGGGGAGCCCCAGCATTTT
TRBV6-5,-,15,TRBD1,TRBJ2-7,CASSYAGQVSYEQYF,TGTGCCAGCAGTTACGCTGGACAGGTTTCCTACGAGCAGTACTTC
TRBV7-9,-,14,TRBD1,TRBJ2-7,CSSSSGTGGWAQYF,TGTTCCAGCAGCTCAGGGACAGGGGGTTGGGCGCAGTACTTC
TRBV27,-,12,-,TRBJ2-7,CASSFPGSGQYF,TGTGCCAGCAGTTTCCCGGGCAGCGGGCAGTACTTC
TRBV9,-,14,-,TRBJ1-5,CASSVGGRNQPQHF,TGTGCCAGCAGCGTAGGGGGGCGAAATCAGCCCCAGCATTTT
TRBV9,-,14,TRBD1,TRBJ2-7,CASSPRTGSYEQYF,TGTGCCAGCAGCCCCCGGACAGGGTCCTACGAGCAGTACTTC
TRBV21-1,-,12,-,TRBJ2-1,CASGLTGNEQFF,TGTGCCAGCGGATTAACAGGGAATGAGCAGTTCTTC
TRBV19,-,12,-,TRBJ1-2,CASSMQYYGYTF,TGTGCCAGTAGTATGCAGTACTATGGCTACACCTTC
TRBV19,few,16,TRBD2,TRBJ2-7,CASMASGSTGTYEQYF,TGTGCCAGTATGGCTAGCGGGAGTACGGGGACCTACGAGCAGTACTTC
TRBV2,-,14,TRBD2,TRBJ2-1,CASTVLAGSGEQFF,TGTGCCAGCACTGTACTAGCGGGATCCGGTGAGCAGTTCTTC
TRBV7-9,-,15,-,TRBJ2-7,CASSRGSFGDDEQYF,TGTGCCAGCAGCCGAGGGTCCTTCGGAGACGACGAGCAGTACTTC
TRBV4-1,-,15,-,TRBJ2-4,CASSLSTSYKNIQYF,TGCGCCAGCAGCCTGAGCACTTCCTACAAAAACATTCAGTACTTC
TRBV5-6,-,15,TRBD1,TRBJ1-2,CASSSGQGKGYGYTF,TGTGCCAGCAGCTCAGGACAGGGGAAAGGCTATGGCTACACCTTC
TRBV7-9,-,18,-,TRBJ2-5,CSSSLAGGGGPSQETQYF,TGTTCCAGCAGCTTAGCAGGTGGAGGAGGCCCCAGCCAAGAGACCCAGTACTTC
TRBV7-8,-,18,TRBD2,TRBJ2-7,CASSLAPTSGRAPYEQYF,TGTGCCAGCAGCTTAGCGCCAACTAGCGGGAGGGCCCCCTACGAGCAGTACTTC